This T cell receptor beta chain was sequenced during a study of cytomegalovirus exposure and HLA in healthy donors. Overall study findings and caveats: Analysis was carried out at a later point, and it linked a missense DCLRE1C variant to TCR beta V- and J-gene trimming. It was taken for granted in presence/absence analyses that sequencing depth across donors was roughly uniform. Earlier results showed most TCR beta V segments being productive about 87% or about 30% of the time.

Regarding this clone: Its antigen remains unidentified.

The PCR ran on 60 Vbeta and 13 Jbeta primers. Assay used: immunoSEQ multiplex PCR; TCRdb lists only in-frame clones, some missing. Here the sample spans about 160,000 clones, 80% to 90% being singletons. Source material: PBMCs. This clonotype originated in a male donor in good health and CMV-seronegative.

The CDR3 DNA sequence: TGTGCCAGCAGTAAGGACAGGGATGAAAAACTGTTTTTT. Translation gives CASSKDRDEKLFF. The rearrangement uses TRBV6-1 and TRBJ1-4; TRBD1 matches 8 bases. Germline trimming cut 5 bases from V and 6 bases from J; bases unmatched to any gene: 2. The germline CDR1 and CDR2 sequences are MNHNS and SASEGT. The length of the CDR3 is 13 residues.